The T cell receptor (beta chain) described here comes from a study of tumor-infiltrating lymphocytes in primary liver carcinoma. On this clonotype: A much larger clone is a single base away; this may be a read error.

TCR beta cDNA was made from roughly 500 ng total RNA with a constant-region primer. Investigators got TCR beta libraries out of three nested multiplex PCR rounds, done with slightly modified ARM-PCR. Use of TRBV1-TRBV30 forward primers with a C-beta reverse primer characterized the first two PCR rounds, which lasted nine to eleven cycles each. In TCRdb, the multiplex PCR reads were re-called with MiXCR into one record per CDR3 protein. The sample includes 20,000 to 25,000 distinct CDR3 sequences, approximately 70% of them seen just once. Scientists recovered RNA and DNA together from approximately 20-30 mg of unsorted bulk tissue. The CDR3 length is 13 residues. Per germline, CDR1 SEHNR and CDR2 FQNEAQ (reference sequence). J was trimmed by 9 bases and V by 7 bases; bases with no gene match: 11.

The chain employs TRBV7-9 and TRBJ2-5; 7 nucleotides line up with TRBD1. The clonotype originates from a man aged 35 to 55 with primary liver carcinoma and hepatitis B virus infection. The sequencing input was liver tumor tissue from sampling region 1. Subset of the sample: tumor region T1, superior pole. CDR3 bases: TGTGCCAGCACCGCGACAGGGTCTCGGGCCCAGTACTTC. Encoded protein: CASTATGSRAQYF.